This section outlines one TCR beta chain sequence together with its context. The antigen remains undetermined. These data are taken from a study of shared clonotypes between healthy human individuals. The protocol was immunoSEQ multiplex PCR, while the TCRdb copy is restricted to in-frame clones and leaves out a portion. The data show around 2,000,000 clones, with approximately 95% seen just once and 0.1% to 0.15% held by the top ten. Study findings and constraints: Non-shared clonotypes displayed generation probabilities falling below those of clonotypes present in all four donors. Naive subsets typically showed greater estimated richness than memory subsets. Despite large depth, sorted-subset datasets appeared incompletely sequenced.

The germline V gene has CDR1 MNHNS and CDR2 SASEGT. V lost 4 bases and J 8 bases, leaving 11 bases between the germline ends. The CDR3 has 13 amino acids. Sequenced sample: naive CD4+ T cells sorted from blood. As for subset: CD45RA+ positively selected. This clonotype was sampled from a man between 18 and 35 years old in good health. This chain links TRBV6-1 with TRBJ1-4; D is ambiguous. The CDR3: CASSASPWEKLFF. For the CDR3, the DNA is TGTGCCAGCAGTGCCAGTCCTTGGGAAAAACTGTTTTTT.